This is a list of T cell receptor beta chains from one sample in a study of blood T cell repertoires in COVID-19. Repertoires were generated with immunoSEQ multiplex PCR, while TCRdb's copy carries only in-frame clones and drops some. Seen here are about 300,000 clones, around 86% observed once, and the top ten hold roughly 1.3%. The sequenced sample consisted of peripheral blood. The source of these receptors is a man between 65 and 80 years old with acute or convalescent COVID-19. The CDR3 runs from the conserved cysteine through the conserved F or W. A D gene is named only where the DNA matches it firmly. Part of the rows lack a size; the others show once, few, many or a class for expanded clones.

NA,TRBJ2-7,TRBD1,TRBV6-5,TGTGCCAGCAGTTCGGGACAGGGTCGAAACTACGAGCAGTACTTC,CASSSGQGRNYEQYF
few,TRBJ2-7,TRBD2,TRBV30,TGTGCCTGGAGTAGAGCGGGGGGGCAAGAGCAGTACTTC,CAWSRAGGQEQYF
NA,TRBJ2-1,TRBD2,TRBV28,TGTGCCAGCGCCCCGACTAGCGGGAGGGCCGATTACAATGAGCAGTTCTTC,CASAPTSGRADYNEQFF
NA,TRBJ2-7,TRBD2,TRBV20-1,TGCAGTGCTAGTCCGGCGGGAGTCCTTCCCGAGCAGTACTTC,CSASPAGVLPEQYF
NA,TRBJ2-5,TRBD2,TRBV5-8,TGTGCCAGCAGCTTGGGGGCGGGAGACGGGGAGACCCAGTACTTC,CASSLGAGDGETQYF
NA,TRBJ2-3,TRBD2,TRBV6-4,TGTGCCAGCAGTGACGCCCCGGCGGGAGTGGCAGATACGCAGTATTTT,CASSDAPAGVADTQYF
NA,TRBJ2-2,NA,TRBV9,TGTGCCAGCAGCACCCAGGGAATCCGGAACACCGGGGAGCTGTTTTTT,CASSTQGIRNTGELFF
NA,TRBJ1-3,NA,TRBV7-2,TGTGCCAGCAGCTTATCGGGGAGCACATCTGGAAACACCATATATTTT,CASSLSGSTSGNTIYF
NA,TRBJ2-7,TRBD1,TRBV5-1,TGCGCCAGCAGCTTGGGGGCAGGGGGAGACGAGCAGTACTTC,CASSLGAGGDEQYF
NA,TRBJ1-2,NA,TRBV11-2,TGTGCCAGCAGCTTTGGGGCCGATGGCTACACCTTC,CASSFGADGYTF
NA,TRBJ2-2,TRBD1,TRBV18,TGTGCCAGCTCACCATATGAAGACAGGGAAGGAACCGGGGAGCTGTTTTTT,CASSPYEDREGTGELFF
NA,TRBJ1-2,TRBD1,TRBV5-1,TGCGCCAGCAGCTTCCTGACAGGGGGCAACTATGGCTACACCTTC,CASSFLTGGNYGYTF
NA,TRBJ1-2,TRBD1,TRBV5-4,TGTGCCAGCAGCTTGGGACAGGGGGCGTCTAACTATGGCTACACCTTC,CASSLGQGASNYGYTF
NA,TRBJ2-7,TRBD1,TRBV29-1,TGCAGCGTTGAAGGCTCGGACAGGGGGCCCTACGAGCAGTACTTC,CSVEGSDRGPYEQYF
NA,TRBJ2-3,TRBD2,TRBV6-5,TGTGCCAGCAGCAGACTAGCGGGGACAGATACGCAGTATTTT,CASSRLAGTDTQYF
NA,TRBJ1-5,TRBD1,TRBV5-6,TGTGCCAGCAGCTTGGGACAGGGTAGCAATCAGCCCCAGCATTTT,CASSLGQGSNQPQHF
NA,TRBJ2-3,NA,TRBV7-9,TGTGCCAGCAGCTTAGCGGGCAGGGCTGGAGATACGCAGTATTTT,CASSLAGRAGDTQYF
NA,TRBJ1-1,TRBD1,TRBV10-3,TGTGCCGTGGGACAGGGGGTCAACACTGAAGCTTTCTTT,CAVGQGVNTEAFF
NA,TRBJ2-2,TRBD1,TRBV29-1,TGCAGCGTTGGGGGCCAGGGGGCCGGGGAGCTGTTTTTT,CSVGGQGAGELFF
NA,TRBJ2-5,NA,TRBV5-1,TGCGCCAGCAGCTTGGGTTCTACCCAAGAGACCCAGTACTTC,CASSLGSTQETQYF
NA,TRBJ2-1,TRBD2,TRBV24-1,TGTGCCACCAGTGATACAACGACTAGCGGGGGGACCAATGAGCAGTTCTTC,CATSDTTTSGGTNEQFF
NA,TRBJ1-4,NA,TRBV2,TGTGCCAGCAACGAGGACGGGGAGGATGAAAAACTGTTTTTT,CASNEDGEDEKLFF
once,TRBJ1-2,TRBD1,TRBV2,TGTGCCAGCAGTTACAGGGGGCCGTTTGGCTACACCTTC,CASSYRGPFGYTF
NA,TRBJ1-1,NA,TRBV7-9,TGTGCCAGCAGCCAAGTCGGGAACACTGAAGCTTTCTTT,CASSQVGNTEAFF
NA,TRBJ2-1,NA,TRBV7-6,TGTGCCAGCAGCTCGCGGGACAGCCCGCAGTTCTTC,CASSSRDSPQFF
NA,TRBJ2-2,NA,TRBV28,TGTGCCAGCAGTTTTCTTAGCAGGAACACCGGGGAGCTGTTTTTT,CASSFLSRNTGELFF
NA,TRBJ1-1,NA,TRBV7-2,TGTGCCAGCAGCTTAGACAGGGTTGAAGTTTTCTTT,CASSLDRVEVFF
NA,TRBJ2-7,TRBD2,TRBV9,TGTGCCAGCAGCGGACCCGGGACTAGGTCAGGCGAGCAGTACTTC,CASSGPGTRSGEQYF
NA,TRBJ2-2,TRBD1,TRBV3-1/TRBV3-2,TGTGCCAGCAGACCCAGGACAGGGCACACCGGGGAGCTGTTTTTT,CASRPRTGHTGELFF
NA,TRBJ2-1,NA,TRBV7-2,TGTGCCAGCAGCTTAGGAGACAGATCCAATGAGCAGTTCTTC,CASSLGDRSNEQFF
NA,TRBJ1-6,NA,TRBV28,TGTGCCAGCAGTTTATCAGGGATGGATTCACCCCTCCACTTT,CASSLSGMDSPLHF
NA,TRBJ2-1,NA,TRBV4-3,TGCGCCAGCAGCCAAGAAGCTAGGCTAGGCAATGAGCAGTTCTTC,CASSQEARLGNEQFF
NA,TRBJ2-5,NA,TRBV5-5,TGTGCCAGCAGCTTCGTTGGTGGGTCCAGGAGGATCCAGTACTTC,CASSFVGGSRRIQYF
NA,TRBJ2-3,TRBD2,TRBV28,TGTGCCAGCAGTTCCCTCGGACTAGCCCCAGATACGCAGTATTTT,CASSSLGLAPDTQYF
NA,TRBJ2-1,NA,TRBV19,TGTGCCAGTAGTGGAGATAGGAATGAGCAGTTCTTC,CASSGDRNEQFF
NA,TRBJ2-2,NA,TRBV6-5,TGTGCCAGCAGTAGTACAGGGAGGGACACCGGGGAGCTGTTTTTT,CASSSTGRDTGELFF
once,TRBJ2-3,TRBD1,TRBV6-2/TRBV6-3,TGTGCCAGCAGCGGGATGACAGGGGGGTCCAGCACAGATACGCAGTATTTT,CASSGMTGGSSTDTQYF
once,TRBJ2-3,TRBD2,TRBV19,TGTGCCAGTAGTATAGATGAGAGCGGGAGGGCCACAGATACGCAGTATTTT,CASSIDESGRATDTQYF
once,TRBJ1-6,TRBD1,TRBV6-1,TGTGCCAGCAGTGAAGGGGCCGGGACAGGGCGCTCACCCCTCCACTTT,CASSEGAGTGRSPLHF
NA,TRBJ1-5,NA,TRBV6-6,TGTGCCAGCAGTTTTCCCTCGTATCAGCCCCAGCATTTT,CASSFPSYQPQHF
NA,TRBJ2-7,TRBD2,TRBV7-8,TGTGCCAGCAGCTTAGGGGCGGGAGCCGTTAACGAGCAGTACTTC,CASSLGAGAVNEQYF
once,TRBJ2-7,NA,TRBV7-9,TGTGCCAGCAGCTCCGTAGGCGGATACGAGCAGTACTTC,CASSSVGGYEQYF
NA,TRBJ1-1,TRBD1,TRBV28,TGTGCCAGCAGCCGTGGGACAGTGAACACTGAAGCTTTCTTT,CASSRGTVNTEAFF
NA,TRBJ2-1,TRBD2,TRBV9,TGTGCCAGCAGCACGAGACTAGCGGGGGGGCTAAATGAGCAGTTCTTC,CASSTRLAGGLNEQFF
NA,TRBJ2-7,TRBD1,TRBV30,TGTGCCTGGAGTGTAAAACAGGGGGCGAGTCAGTACTTC,CAWSVKQGASQYF
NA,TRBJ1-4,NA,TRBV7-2,TGTGCCAGCAGCTTAGGGCAGGGGTACGAAAAACTGTTTTTT,CASSLGQGYEKLFF
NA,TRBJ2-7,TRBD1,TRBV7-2,TGTGCCAGCAGCTTAGCCGACAGGGACGGGTCCTACGAGCAGTACTTC,CASSLADRDGSYEQYF
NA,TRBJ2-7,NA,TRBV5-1,TGCGCCAGCAGCACAGGGGGAGGGAACTACGAGCAGTACTTC,CASSTGGGNYEQYF
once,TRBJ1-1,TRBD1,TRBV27,TGTGCCAGCAGTTTATTTACAGGGGACACTGAAGCTTTCTTT,CASSLFTGDTEAFF
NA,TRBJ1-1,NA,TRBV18,TGTGCCAGCTCACGCCGGGGTGTTCGGATGAACACTGAAGCTTTCTTT,CASSRRGVRMNTEAFF
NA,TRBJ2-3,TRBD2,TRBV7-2,TGTGCCAGCAGCTTAGCAACGCGGGGGAGCACAGATACGCAGTATTTT,CASSLATRGSTDTQYF